A selection of T cell receptor beta chains follows, all from one sample in a study of blood T cell repertoires in COVID-19. The data were produced by immunoSEQ multiplex PCR, yet TCRdb's version contains in-frame clones alone and is incomplete. This sample has 60,000 or so clones, with approximately 88% found just once. Sequenced sample: peripheral blood. The receptors come from a man aged 25-40 years with COVID-19, enrolled during active disease. Each CDR3 is given with its conserved first and last residue. A D gene is named only where the DNA matches it firmly. Clone size is shown for a subset of rows, as once, few, many or a class of expanded clone.

V gene: TRBV15; D gene: -; clone size: once; J gene: TRBJ2-1; CDR3 protein: CATSRDPTGYNEQFF; CDR3 DNA: TGTGCCACCAGCAGAGATCCGACGGGATACAATGAGCAGTTCTTC
V gene: TRBV28; D gene: -; clone size: -; J gene: TRBJ2-7; CDR3 protein: CASSAGAYEQYF; CDR3 DNA: TGTGCCAGCAGCGCCGGGGCCTACGAGCAGTACTTC
V gene: TRBV5-8; D gene: TRBD1; clone size: -; J gene: TRBJ2-7; CDR3 protein: CASRGQEHYEQYF; CDR3 DNA: TGTGCCAGCCGGGGACAGGAGCACTACGAGCAGTACTTC
V gene: TRBV2; D gene: TRBD2; clone size: -; J gene: TRBJ2-7; CDR3 protein: CASTLRLAGRVYEQYF; CDR3 DNA: TGTGCCAGCACCCTAAGACTAGCGGGAAGGGTGTACGAGCAGTACTTC
V gene: TRBV11-2; D gene: -; clone size: -; J gene: TRBJ1-4; CDR3 protein: CASSWRGGGEKLFF; CDR3 DNA: TGTGCCAGCAGCTGGCGGGGAGGAGGGGAAAAACTGTTTTTT
V gene: TRBV6-5; D gene: -; clone size: -; J gene: TRBJ2-7; CDR3 protein: CASSPRDTSIYEQYF; CDR3 DNA: TGTGCCAGCAGTCCCCGGGACACTTCAATCTACGAGCAGTACTTC
V gene: TRBV29-1; D gene: -; clone size: -; J gene: TRBJ1-2; CDR3 protein: CSVGKQTNLNYGYTF; CDR3 DNA: TGCAGCGTTGGTAAACAGACTAACCTCAACTATGGCTACACCTTC
V gene: TRBV27; D gene: -; clone size: -; J gene: TRBJ2-1; CDR3 protein: CASSHYNEQFF; CDR3 DNA: TGTGCCAGCAGCCACTACAATGAGCAGTTCTTC
V gene: TRBV10-2; D gene: TRBD2; clone size: -; J gene: TRBJ2-3; CDR3 protein: CASSLAGGTDTQYF; CDR3 DNA: TGCGCCAGCAGCCTAGCGGGTGGCACAGATACGCAGTATTTT
V gene: TRBV9; D gene: TRBD2; clone size: once; J gene: TRBJ2-7; CDR3 protein: CASSVEPGGGVEQYF; CDR3 DNA: TGTGCCAGCAGCGTAGAACCGGGAGGGGGGGTCGAGCAGTACTTC
V gene: TRBV3-1/TRBV3-2; D gene: -; clone size: -; J gene: TRBJ2-5; CDR3 protein: CASSQTDFEETQYF; CDR3 DNA: TGTGCCAGCAGCCAAACGGACTTTGAAGAGACCCAGTACTTC
V gene: TRBV29-1; D gene: -; clone size: few; J gene: TRBJ1-2; CDR3 protein: CSVEDLSQRKGYTF; CDR3 DNA: TGCAGCGTTGAAGATCTTAGCCAGAGGAAGGGCTACACCTTC
V gene: TRBV7-8; D gene: -; clone size: once; J gene: TRBJ2-2; CDR3 protein: CASSLVSLREVTGELFF; CDR3 DNA: TGTGCCAGCAGCTTAGTTTCGCTACGCGAGGTCACCGGGGAGCTGTTTTTT
V gene: TRBV10-3; D gene: -; clone size: -; J gene: TRBJ2-3; CDR3 protein: CAISGGHGIHTQYF; CDR3 DNA: TGTGCCATCAGTGGGGGACACGGGATACATACGCAGTATTTT
V gene: TRBV9; D gene: TRBD1; clone size: -; J gene: TRBJ2-2; CDR3 protein: CASSETGGNTGELFF; CDR3 DNA: TGTGCCAGCAGCGAAACAGGGGGTAACACCGGGGAGCTGTTTTTT
V gene: TRBV29-1; D gene: -; clone size: -; J gene: TRBJ1-2; CDR3 protein: CSAQGLPDLNYGYTF; CDR3 DNA: TGCAGCGCTCAGGGCCTTCCCGACCTCAACTATGGCTACACCTTC
V gene: TRBV2; D gene: -; clone size: -; J gene: TRBJ1-5; CDR3 protein: CAGRGGPNQPQHF; CDR3 DNA: TGTGCCGGGAGGGGGGGCCCCAATCAGCCCCAGCATTTT
V gene: TRBV29-1; D gene: TRBD1; clone size: -; J gene: TRBJ1-2; CDR3 protein: CSATQGANYGYTF; CDR3 DNA: TGCAGCGCCACTCAGGGGGCTAACTATGGCTACACCTTC
V gene: TRBV6-1; D gene: -; clone size: -; J gene: TRBJ2-7; CDR3 protein: CASSETGAYEQYF; CDR3 DNA: TGTGCCAGCAGTGAAACCGGAGCCTACGAGCAGTACTTC
V gene: TRBV5-6; D gene: -; clone size: -; J gene: TRBJ2-7; CDR3 protein: CASSFIEGRHEQYF; CDR3 DNA: TGTGCCAGCAGCTTCATCGAGGGGAGGCACGAGCAGTACTTC
V gene: TRBV11-2; D gene: -; clone size: -; J gene: TRBJ1-4; CDR3 protein: CASSVRVTEKLFF; CDR3 DNA: TGTGCCAGCAGCGTCAGGGTTACTGAAAAACTGTTTTTT
V gene: TRBV30; D gene: -; clone size: -; J gene: TRBJ1-2; CDR3 protein: CAWSLNYGYTF; CDR3 DNA: TGTGCGTGGTCCCTTAACTATGGCTACACCTTC
V gene: TRBV4-1; D gene: TRBD1; clone size: -; J gene: TRBJ2-5; CDR3 protein: CASSQEIPGGAPETQYF; CDR3 DNA: TGCGCCAGCAGCCAAGAAATCCCAGGGGGCGCCCCGGAGACCCAGTACTTC
V gene: TRBV4-1; D gene: -; clone size: -; J gene: TRBJ1-5; CDR3 protein: CASSQGGGARYQPQHF; CDR3 DNA: TGCGCCAGCAGCCAAGGTGGGGGGGCCCGGTATCAGCCCCAGCATTTT
V gene: TRBV28; D gene: -; clone size: -; J gene: TRBJ2-7; CDR3 protein: CASSPLESTSYEQYF; CDR3 DNA: TGTGCCAGCAGCCCACTTGAGTCCACCTCCTACGAGCAGTACTTC
V gene: TRBV19; D gene: -; clone size: -; J gene: TRBJ1-5; CDR3 protein: CASSERVEPQHF; CDR3 DNA: TGTGCCAGTAGTGAGAGGGTTGAGCCCCAGCATTTT
V gene: TRBV28; D gene: TRBD1; clone size: -; J gene: TRBJ1-4; CDR3 protein: CASSPPRGSGGEKLFF; CDR3 DNA: TGTGCCAGCAGTCCTCCCAGGGGGTCGGGCGGTGAAAAACTGTTTTTT
V gene: TRBV28; D gene: -; clone size: -; J gene: TRBJ1-2; CDR3 protein: CASNIERIYGYTF; CDR3 DNA: TGTGCCAGCAACATCGAGAGGATTTATGGCTACACCTTC
V gene: TRBV10-1; D gene: TRBD1; clone size: -; J gene: TRBJ2-7; CDR3 protein: CASSGTGGEQYF; CDR3 DNA: TGCGCCAGCAGTGGGACAGGGGGAGAGCAGTACTTC
V gene: TRBV19; D gene: TRBD2; clone size: -; J gene: TRBJ2-2; CDR3 protein: CASRVTSGSIGELFF; CDR3 DNA: TGTGCCAGTAGAGTTACTAGCGGGAGCATCGGGGAGCTGTTTTTT
V gene: TRBV4-1; D gene: TRBD2; clone size: -; J gene: TRBJ2-1; CDR3 protein: CASSQGAGAHNEQFF; CDR3 DNA: TGCGCCAGCAGCCAAGGAGCGGGAGCACACAATGAGCAGTTCTTC
V gene: TRBV27; D gene: -; clone size: -; J gene: TRBJ1-6; CDR3 protein: CASSLTGIAGNSPLHF; CDR3 DNA: TGTGCCAGCAGTTTAACGGGTATTGCTGGGAATTCACCCCTCCACTTT
V gene: TRBV5-4; D gene: TRBD2; clone size: -; J gene: TRBJ2-5; CDR3 protein: CASSSRVSGRVETQYF; CDR3 DNA: TGTGCCAGCAGCTCCCGAGTTAGCGGGAGAGTGGAGACCCAGTACTTC
V gene: TRBV19; D gene: -; clone size: -; J gene: TRBJ2-5; CDR3 protein: CACSTGGGETQYF; CDR3 DNA: TGTGCCTGCTCCACAGGGGGAGGGGAGACCCAGTACTTC
V gene: TRBV28; D gene: -; clone size: -; J gene: TRBJ1-5; CDR3 protein: CASSLGQGRGNQPQHF; CDR3 DNA: TGTGCCAGCAGTTTAGGGCAGGGAAGGGGCAATCAGCCCCAGCATTTT
V gene: TRBV27; D gene: -; clone size: few; J gene: TRBJ1-1; CDR3 protein: CASSTTLSEAFF; CDR3 DNA: TGTGCCAGCAGTACCACGCTGAGTGAAGCTTTCTTT
V gene: TRBV19; D gene: -; clone size: -; J gene: TRBJ1-1; CDR3 protein: CASSSLTGNTEAFF; CDR3 DNA: TGTGCCAGTAGTTCCTTGACAGGGAACACTGAAGCTTTCTTT
V gene: TRBV6-6; D gene: -; clone size: once; J gene: TRBJ1-3; CDR3 protein: CATGGISLSGNTIYF; CDR3 DNA: TGTGCCACCGGGGGGATAAGCCTCTCTGGAAACACCATATATTTT
V gene: TRBV2; D gene: -; clone size: -; J gene: TRBJ1-4; CDR3 protein: CASRTGATNEKLFF; CDR3 DNA: TGTGCCAGCAGGACGGGGGCAACTAATGAAAAACTGTTTTTT
V gene: TRBV4-3; D gene: -; clone size: -; J gene: TRBJ1-3; CDR3 protein: CASSQDAGSSGNTIYF; CDR3 DNA: TGCGCCAGCAGCCAAGATGCGGGGAGCTCTGGAAACACCATATATTTT